This T cell receptor (beta chain) was retrieved from a study of cytomegalovirus exposure and HLA in healthy donors. On the study more broadly: In an early release, HLA-typed donors contributed 75 million to 85 million unique TCR sequences. Study observations and caveats: Donor immune exposure was known only as CMV serostatus. According to a later analysis, most TCR beta chains associated with CMV appeared HLA-restricted. The study flagged some 180 TCR beta chains as cytomegalovirus-associated.

This PCR relied on a set of 60 Vbeta primers and 13 Jbeta primers. Some clones are missing from TCRdb's copy, which holds only in-frame ones; the method was immunoSEQ multiplex PCR. The repertoire includes about 130,000 clones, over 70% of them detected once, and approximately 2.1% sits in the top ten. The CDR3 has 16 residues. Remarks on this clone: The antigen is undetermined.

This TCR came from a man aged 25 to 40 in good health and CMV-seronegative. The chain uses TRBV21-1 and TRBJ2-7; the DNA was not compared with TRBD1, the D call given in the table. TRBV21-1 is an annotated pseudogene. Sequencing was performed on PBMCs. This CDR3 reads CASSPTRGQPVDEQYF. As DNA, the CDR3 is TGTGCCAGCAGCCCTACTCGTGGGCAACCAGTCGACGAGCAGTACTTC.